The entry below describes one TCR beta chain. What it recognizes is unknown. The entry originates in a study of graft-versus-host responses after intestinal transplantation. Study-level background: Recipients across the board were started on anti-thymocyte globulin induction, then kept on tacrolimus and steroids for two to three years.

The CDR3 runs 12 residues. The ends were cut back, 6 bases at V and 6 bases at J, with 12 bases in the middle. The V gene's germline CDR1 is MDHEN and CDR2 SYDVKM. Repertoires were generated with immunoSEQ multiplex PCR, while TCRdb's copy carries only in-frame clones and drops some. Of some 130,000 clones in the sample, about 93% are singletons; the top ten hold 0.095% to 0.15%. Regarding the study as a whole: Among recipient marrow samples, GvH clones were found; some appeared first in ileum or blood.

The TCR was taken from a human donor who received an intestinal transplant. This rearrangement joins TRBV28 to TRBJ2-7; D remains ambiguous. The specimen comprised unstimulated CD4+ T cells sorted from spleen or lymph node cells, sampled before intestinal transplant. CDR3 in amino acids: CASRLEFSEQYF. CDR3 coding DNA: TGTGCCAGCAGGTTGGAGTTCTCCGAGCAGTACTTC.